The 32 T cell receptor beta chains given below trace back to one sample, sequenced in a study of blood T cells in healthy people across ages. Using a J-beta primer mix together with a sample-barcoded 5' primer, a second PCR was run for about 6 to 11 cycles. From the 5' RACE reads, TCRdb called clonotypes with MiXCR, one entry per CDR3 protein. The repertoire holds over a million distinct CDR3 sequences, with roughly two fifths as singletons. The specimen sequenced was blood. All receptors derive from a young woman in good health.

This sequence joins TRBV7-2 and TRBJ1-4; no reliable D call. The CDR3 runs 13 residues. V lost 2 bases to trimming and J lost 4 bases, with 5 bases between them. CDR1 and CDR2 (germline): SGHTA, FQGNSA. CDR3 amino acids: CASSLSGNEKLFF. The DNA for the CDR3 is TGTGCCAGCAGCTTAAGCGGTAATGAAAAACTGTTTTTT.

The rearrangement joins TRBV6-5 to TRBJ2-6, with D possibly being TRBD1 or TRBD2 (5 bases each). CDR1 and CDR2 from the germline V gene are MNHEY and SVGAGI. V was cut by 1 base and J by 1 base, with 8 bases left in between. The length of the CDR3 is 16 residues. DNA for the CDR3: TGTGCCAGCAGTTACTTGAGGGGTTCTGGGGCCAACGTCCTGACTTTC. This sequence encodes CASSYLRGSGANVLTF.

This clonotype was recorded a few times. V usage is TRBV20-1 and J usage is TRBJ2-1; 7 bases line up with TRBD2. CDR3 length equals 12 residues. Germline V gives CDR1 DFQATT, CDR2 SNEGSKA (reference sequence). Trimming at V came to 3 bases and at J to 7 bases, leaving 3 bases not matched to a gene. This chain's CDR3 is CSASGGRNEQFF. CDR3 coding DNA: TGCAGTGCTAGCGGGGGGAGGAATGAGCAGTTCTTC.

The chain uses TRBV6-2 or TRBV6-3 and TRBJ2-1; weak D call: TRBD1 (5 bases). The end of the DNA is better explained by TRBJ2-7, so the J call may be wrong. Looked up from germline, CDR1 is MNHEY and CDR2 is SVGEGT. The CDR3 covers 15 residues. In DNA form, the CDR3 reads TGTGCCAGCACGACGGACATCATCTCCTACAATGAGCAGTACTTC. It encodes CASTTDIISYNEQYF.

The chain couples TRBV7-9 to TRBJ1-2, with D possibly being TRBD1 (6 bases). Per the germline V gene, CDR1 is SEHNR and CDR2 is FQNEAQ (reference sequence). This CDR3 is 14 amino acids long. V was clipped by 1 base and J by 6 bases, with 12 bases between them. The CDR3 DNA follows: TGTGCCAGCAGCTTAGTATCAGGGGTGGATGGCTACACCTTC. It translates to CASSLVSGVDGYTF.

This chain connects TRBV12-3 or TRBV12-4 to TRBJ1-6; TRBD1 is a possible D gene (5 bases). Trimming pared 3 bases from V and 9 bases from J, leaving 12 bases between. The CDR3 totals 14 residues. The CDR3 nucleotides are TGTGCCAGCAGTTTCGGCAGGGAAGGTTCACCCCTCCACTTT. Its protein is CASSFGREGSPLHF.

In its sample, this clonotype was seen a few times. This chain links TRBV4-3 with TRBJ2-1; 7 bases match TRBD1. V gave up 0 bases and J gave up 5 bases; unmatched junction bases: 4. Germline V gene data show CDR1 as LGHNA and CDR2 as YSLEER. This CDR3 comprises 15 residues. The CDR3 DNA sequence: TGCGCCAGCAGCCAAGATGGGGACAGACACAATGAGCAGTTCTTC. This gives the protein CASSQDGDRHNEQFF.

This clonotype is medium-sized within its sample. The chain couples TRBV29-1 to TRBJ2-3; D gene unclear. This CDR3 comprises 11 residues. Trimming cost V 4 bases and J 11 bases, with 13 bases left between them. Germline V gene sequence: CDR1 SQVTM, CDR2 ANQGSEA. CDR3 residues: CSVGRGVEQYF. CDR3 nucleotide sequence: TGCAGCGTTGGTCGCGGTGTGGAGCAGTATTTT.

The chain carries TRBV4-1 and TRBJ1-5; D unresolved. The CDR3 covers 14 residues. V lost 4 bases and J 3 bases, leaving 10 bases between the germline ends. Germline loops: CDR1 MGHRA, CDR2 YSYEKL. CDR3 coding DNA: TGCGCCAGCAGCCTGACAACTGACAATCAGCCCCAGCATTTT. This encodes CASSLTTDNQPQHF.

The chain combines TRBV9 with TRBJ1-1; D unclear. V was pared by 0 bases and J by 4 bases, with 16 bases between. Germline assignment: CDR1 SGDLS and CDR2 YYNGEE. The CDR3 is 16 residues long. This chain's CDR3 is CASSVEGHPAGTEAFF. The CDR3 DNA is TGTGCCAGCAGCGTAGAGGGCCATCCGGCGGGCACTGAAGCTTTCTTT.

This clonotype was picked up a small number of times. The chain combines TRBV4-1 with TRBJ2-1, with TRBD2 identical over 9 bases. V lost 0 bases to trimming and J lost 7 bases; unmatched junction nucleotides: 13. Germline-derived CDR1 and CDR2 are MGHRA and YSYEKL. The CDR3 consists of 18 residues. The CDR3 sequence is CASSQDGLAGVFRNEQFF. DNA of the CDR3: TGCGCCAGCAGCCAAGATGGCTTAGCGGGAGTCTTTCGGAATGAGCAGTTCTTC.

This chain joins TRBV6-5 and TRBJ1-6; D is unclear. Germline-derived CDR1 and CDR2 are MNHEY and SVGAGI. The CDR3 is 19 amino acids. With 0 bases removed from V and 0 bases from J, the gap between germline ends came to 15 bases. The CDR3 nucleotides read TGTGCCAGCAGTTACTCCCCCCAGGACCTGAGCTCCTATAATTCACCCCTCCACTTT. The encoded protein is CASSYSPQDLSSYNSPLHF.

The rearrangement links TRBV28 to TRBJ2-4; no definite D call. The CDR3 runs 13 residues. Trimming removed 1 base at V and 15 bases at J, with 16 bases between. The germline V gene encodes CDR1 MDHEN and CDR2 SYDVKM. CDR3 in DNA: TGTGCCAGCAGTTTATATCCGGCCGCGGTGGGGTACTTC. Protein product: CASSLYPAAVGYF.

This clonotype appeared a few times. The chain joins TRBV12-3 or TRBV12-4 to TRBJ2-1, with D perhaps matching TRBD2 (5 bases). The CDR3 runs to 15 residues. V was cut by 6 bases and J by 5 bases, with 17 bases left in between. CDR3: CASSGIAGPHNEQFF. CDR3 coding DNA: TGTGCCAGCAGCGGGATCGCGGGCCCCCACAATGAGCAGTTCTTC.

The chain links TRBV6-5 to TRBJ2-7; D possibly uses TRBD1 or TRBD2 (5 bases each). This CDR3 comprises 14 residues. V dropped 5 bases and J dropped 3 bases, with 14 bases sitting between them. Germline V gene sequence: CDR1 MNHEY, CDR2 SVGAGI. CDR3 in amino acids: CASSADSGIYEQYF. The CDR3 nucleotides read TGTGCCAGCAGTGCTGACAGCGGAATCTACGAGCAGTACTTC.

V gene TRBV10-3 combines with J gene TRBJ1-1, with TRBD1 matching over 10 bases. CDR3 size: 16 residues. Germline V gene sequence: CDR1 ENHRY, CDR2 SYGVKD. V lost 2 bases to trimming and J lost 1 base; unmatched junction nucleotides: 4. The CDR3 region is CAISEPGQGTNTEAFF. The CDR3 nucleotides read TGTGCCATCAGTGAGCCGGGACAGGGGACGAACACTGAAGCTTTCTTT.

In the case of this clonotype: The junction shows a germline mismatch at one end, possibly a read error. CDR3 DNA: TGTGCCAGCAGTGTAGACGGCAGCCCCTACGAGCAGTACTTC. Translation gives CASSVDGSPYEQYF. The chain joins TRBV9 to TRBJ2-7; no clear D gene. The CDR3 is 14 amino acids. The germline V gene has CDR1 SGDLS and CDR2 YYNGEE.

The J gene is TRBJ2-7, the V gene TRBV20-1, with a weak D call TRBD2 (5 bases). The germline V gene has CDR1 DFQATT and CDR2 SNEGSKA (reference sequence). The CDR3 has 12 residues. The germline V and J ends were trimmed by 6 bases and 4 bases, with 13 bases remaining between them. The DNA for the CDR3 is TGCAGTGCCGTACGAGGGTTGTACGAGCAGTACTTC. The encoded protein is CSAVRGLYEQYF.

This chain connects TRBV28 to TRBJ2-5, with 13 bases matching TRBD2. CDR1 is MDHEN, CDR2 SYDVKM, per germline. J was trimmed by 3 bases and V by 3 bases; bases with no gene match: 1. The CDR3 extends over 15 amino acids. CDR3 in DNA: TGTGCCAGCAGTTTTGGGACTAGCGGGAAAGAGACCCAGTACTTC. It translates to CASSFGTSGKETQYF.

The CDR3 DNA follows: TGTGCCAGCAAGAGGGAAAGGTCCTACAATGAGCAGTTCTTC. Translating it yields CASKRERSYNEQFF. This rearrangement joins TRBV28 to TRBJ2-1; the D gene is possibly TRBD2 (5 bases). This CDR3 spans 14 amino acids. V lost 7 bases and J lost 1, with 11 bases in between. Germline-derived CDR1 and CDR2 are MDHEN and SYDVKM.

CDR3 region: CASSQDVRQLYNEQFF. CDR3 DNA sequence: TGCGCCAGCAGCCAAGATGTACGGCAGCTCTACAATGAGCAGTTCTTC. The chain recombines TRBV4-3 with TRBJ2-1; D is unresolved. In germline, CDR1 is LGHNA, CDR2 YSLEER. The CDR3 totals 16 residues. V was shortened by 0 bases and J by 3 bases, with 12 bases between the two germline ends.

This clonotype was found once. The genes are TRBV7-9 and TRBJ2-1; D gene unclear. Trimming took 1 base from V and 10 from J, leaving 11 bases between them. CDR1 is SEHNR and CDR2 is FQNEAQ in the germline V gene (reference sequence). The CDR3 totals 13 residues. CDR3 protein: CASSLDVTYEQFF. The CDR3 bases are TGTGCCAGCAGCTTAGATGTCACCTACGAGCAGTTCTTC.

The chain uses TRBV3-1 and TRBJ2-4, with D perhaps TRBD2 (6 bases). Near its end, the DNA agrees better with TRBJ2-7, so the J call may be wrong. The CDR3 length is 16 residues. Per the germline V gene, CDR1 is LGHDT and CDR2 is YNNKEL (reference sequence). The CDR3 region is CASSQSGSLCLYEQYF. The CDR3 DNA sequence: TGTGCCAGCAGCCAAAGCGGGTCCCTATGCCTTTACGAGCAGTACTTC.

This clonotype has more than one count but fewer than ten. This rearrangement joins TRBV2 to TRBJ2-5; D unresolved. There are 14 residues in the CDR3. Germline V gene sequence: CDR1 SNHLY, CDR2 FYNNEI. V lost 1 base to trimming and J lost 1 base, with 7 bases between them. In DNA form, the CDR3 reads TGTGCCAGCAGTGAAGGGTACTCCCAAGAGACCCAGTACTTC. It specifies CASSEGYSQETQYF.

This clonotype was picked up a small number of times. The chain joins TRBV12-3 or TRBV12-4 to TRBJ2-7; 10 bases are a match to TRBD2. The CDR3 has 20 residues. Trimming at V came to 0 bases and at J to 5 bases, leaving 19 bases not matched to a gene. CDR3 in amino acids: CASSLAHQSPSGSNFDEQYF. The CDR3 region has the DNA TGTGCCAGCAGTTTAGCGCATCAATCTCCTAGCGGGAGTAATTTTGACGAGCAGTACTTC.

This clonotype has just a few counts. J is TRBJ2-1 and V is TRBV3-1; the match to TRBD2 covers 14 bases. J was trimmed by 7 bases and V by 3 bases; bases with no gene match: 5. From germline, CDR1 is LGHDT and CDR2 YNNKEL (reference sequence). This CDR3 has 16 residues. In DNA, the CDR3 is TGTGCCAGCAGCCAGGGACTAGCGGGAGTCGGTAATGAGCAGTTCTTC. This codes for CASSQGLAGVGNEQFF.

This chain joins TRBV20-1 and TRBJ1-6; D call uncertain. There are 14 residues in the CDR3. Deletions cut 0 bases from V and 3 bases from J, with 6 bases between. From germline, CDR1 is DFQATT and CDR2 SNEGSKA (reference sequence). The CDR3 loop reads CSARDNHYNSPLHF. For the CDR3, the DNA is TGCAGTGCTAGAGATAACCACTATAATTCACCCCTCCACTTT.

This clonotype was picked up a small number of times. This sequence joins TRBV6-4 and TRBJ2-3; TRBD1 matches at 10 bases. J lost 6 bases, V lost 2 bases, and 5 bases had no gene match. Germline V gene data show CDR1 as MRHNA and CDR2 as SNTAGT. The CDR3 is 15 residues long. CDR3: CASSDPGTGADTQYF. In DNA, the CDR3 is TGTGCCAGCAGTGACCCCGGGACAGGGGCCGATACGCAGTATTTT.

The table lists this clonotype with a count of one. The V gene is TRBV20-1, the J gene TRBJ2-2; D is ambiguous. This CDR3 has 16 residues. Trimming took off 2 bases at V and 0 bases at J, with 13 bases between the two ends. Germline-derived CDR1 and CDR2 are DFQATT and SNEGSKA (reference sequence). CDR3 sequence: CSARSVVISNTGELFF. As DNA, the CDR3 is TGCAGTGCTAGAAGCGTAGTAATCTCGAACACCGGGGAGCTGTTTTTT.

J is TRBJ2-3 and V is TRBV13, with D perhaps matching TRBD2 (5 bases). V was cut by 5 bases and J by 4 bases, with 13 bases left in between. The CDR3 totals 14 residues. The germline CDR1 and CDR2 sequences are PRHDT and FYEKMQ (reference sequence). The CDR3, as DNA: TGTGCCAGCAGCCGTCTCGAGGGAGCAGATACGCAGTATTTT. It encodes CASSRLEGADTQYF.

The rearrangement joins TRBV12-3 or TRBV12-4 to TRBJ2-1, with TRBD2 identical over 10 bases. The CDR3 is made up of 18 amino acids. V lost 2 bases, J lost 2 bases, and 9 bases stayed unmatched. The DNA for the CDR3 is TGTGCCAGCAGTTTAACTGGGCTAGCGGGGGCCCCCTACAATGAGCAGTTCTTC. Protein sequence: CASSLTGLAGAPYNEQFF.

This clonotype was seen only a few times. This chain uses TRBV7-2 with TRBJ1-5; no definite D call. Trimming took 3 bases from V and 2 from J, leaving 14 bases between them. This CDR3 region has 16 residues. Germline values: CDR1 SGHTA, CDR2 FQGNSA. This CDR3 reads CASSFSSGQGNQPQHF. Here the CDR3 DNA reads TGTGCCAGCAGCTTCAGCTCCGGGCAGGGCAATCAGCCCCAGCATTTT.